This entry lists 14 T cell receptor beta chains sequenced from one sample in a study of early T cells in non-severe SARS-CoV-2 infection. TCRdb reanalysed the 5' RACE reads using MiXCR and keeps one entry per CDR3 protein. The sample consists of roughly 50,000 distinct CDR3 sequences, approximately 8% of them appearing once. Sample: whole blood. These receptor sequences come from an adult who was a healthcare worker with PCR-confirmed SARS-CoV-2 infection or an uninfected control (not recorded which).

This clonotype was counted at least ten times. The gene calls are TRBV20-1 and TRBJ1-5, with D maybe TRBD1 (5 bases). The V end lost 2 bases, the J end lost 7 bases, and 12 bases lay between the germline ends. The length of the CDR3 is 13 residues. Germline CDR1 DFQATT, CDR2 SNEGSKA (reference sequence). The DNA of the CDR3 is TGCAGTGCTAGATCGGCAGGGAACCAGCCCCAGCATTTT. It encodes CSARSAGNQPQHF.

This sequence joins TRBV29-1 and TRBJ1-3; D is uncertain. This CDR3 is 15 amino acids long. The germline CDR1 and CDR2 sequences are SQVTM and ANQGSEA. V gave up 1 base and J gave up 0 bases, with 10 bases separating them. CDR3 sequence: CSVEGSDLSGNTIYF. CDR3 sequence (DNA): TGCAGCGTTGAAGGTTCGGACCTCTCTGGAAACACCATATATTTT.

The CDR3 DNA follows: TGTGCCAGCAGCTTATGGGGGAACACTGAAGCTTTCTTT. Translation: CASSLWGNTEAFF. This chain joins TRBV11-2 and TRBJ1-1, with D hard to call. The V gene's germline CDR1 is SGHAT and CDR2 FQNNGV. CDR3 size: 13 residues. Trimming took 2 bases from V and 1 from J, leaving 5 bases between them.

The chain combines TRBV28 with TRBJ2-7; 10 bases fit TRBD1. V was clipped by 6 bases and J by 3 bases; unmatched bases: 5. There are 14 residues in the CDR3. Germline CDR1 is MDHEN and CDR2 is SYDVKM. The CDR3 loop is CASRRGQGLYEQYF. The CDR3 DNA reads as TGTGCCAGCAGGCGGGGACAGGGGCTCTACGAGCAGTACTTC.

This clonotype has a handful of counts. CDR3 sequence reads: CASSLGATPGEQYF. The DNA for the CDR3 is TGTGCCAGCAGCTTAGGGGCGACACCGGGCGAGCAGTACTTC. V is TRBV7-6 and J is TRBJ2-7, with D hard to call. Deletions cut 1 base from V and 6 bases from J, with 13 bases between. The germline V gene encodes CDR1 SGHVS and CDR2 FNYEAQ. The CDR3 loop spans 14 amino acids.

There are a few counts of this clonotype. The J gene is TRBJ1-1, the V gene TRBV29-1; D gene unclear. The CDR3 has 14 amino acids. Germline assignment: CDR1 SQVTM and CDR2 ANQGSEA. V was pared by 3 bases and J by 0 bases, with 11 bases between. The CDR3 loop reads CSVEPVGVNTEAFF. The CDR3 DNA reads as TGCAGCGTTGAGCCTGTAGGTGTGAACACTGAAGCTTTCTTT.

This clonotype has just a few counts. This chain joins TRBV20-1 and TRBJ1-3; 7 bases align to TRBD1. This CDR3 region has 15 residues. Germline V gene data show CDR1 as DFQATT and CDR2 as SNEGSKA (reference sequence). Unmatched junction bases numbered 5, after V lost 0 bases and J lost 3 bases. The CDR3 sequence: CSARDRQGYGNTIYF. CDR3 DNA sequence: TGCAGTGCTAGAGACCGACAGGGTTATGGAAACACCATATATTTT.

The table lists this clonotype with a few counts. V gene TRBV20-1 combines with J gene TRBJ1-5, with D perhaps TRBD1 (6 bases). V lost 0 bases, J lost 0 bases, and 12 bases lay in between. This CDR3 comprises 16 residues. The germline V gene encodes CDR1 DFQATT and CDR2 SNEGSKA (reference sequence). Here the CDR3 reads CSARDPGGPSNQPQHF. The DNA for the CDR3 is TGCAGTGCTAGAGATCCCGGGGGGCCTAGCAATCAGCCCCAGCATTTT.

This clonotype showed up many times. The chain combines TRBV5-6 with TRBJ2-5, with a possible D match to TRBD1 (5 bases). With 5 bases removed from V and 1 base from J, the gap between germline ends came to 9 bases. Looked up from germline, CDR1 is SGHDT and CDR2 is YYEEEE. The CDR3 covers 13 residues. The CDR3 nucleotides are TGTGCCAGCAGATTTGACAGCCAAGAGACCCAGTACTTC. Translated: CASRFDSQETQYF.

This clonotype was counted many times. This sequence joins TRBV7-6 and TRBJ1-3, with D possibly matching TRBD1 (6 bases). Trimming shortened V by 5 bases and J by 2 bases, and 7 bases separated the two germline ends. The CDR3 runs to 13 residues. The germline CDR1 and CDR2 sequences are SGHVS and FNYEAQ. The CDR3: CASSPGAGNTIYF. The CDR3 DNA reads as TGTGCCAGCAGCCCAGGGGCTGGAAACACCATATATTTT.

At least ten counts were recorded for this clonotype. For the CDR3, the DNA is TGTGCCAGTAGTATAGATCAAATAGGGACGGGGAATGAAAAACTGTTTTTT. It is translated as CASSIDQIGTGNEKLFF. The chain has TRBV19 and TRBJ1-4, with D maybe TRBD1 (5 bases). Germline V CDR1 and CDR2: LNHDA, SQIVND (reference sequence). Trimming took off 0 bases at V and 5 bases at J, with 16 bases between the two ends. The CDR3 has 17 amino acids.

J is TRBJ1-5 and V is TRBV6-6, with a possible D match to TRBD1 (6 bases). The CDR3 runs 16 residues. CDR1 is MNHNY, CDR2 SVGAGI, per germline (reference sequence). V lost 7 bases, J lost 0 bases, and 16 bases lay in between. The CDR3 bases are TGTGCCAGCACCTTAGGGGGGTCTTATAGCAATCAGCCCCAGCATTTT. Its protein product is CASTLGGSYSNQPQHF.

This clonotype was found many times. The chain carries TRBV12-3 or TRBV12-4 and TRBJ1-1; TRBD1 might be the D (5 bases). Trimming took 7 bases from V and 7 from J, leaving 13 bases between them. The CDR3 extends over 12 amino acids. CDR3 sequence: CASKLGGDEAFF. CDR3 nucleotide sequence: TGTGCCAGCAAACTCGGGGGGGATGAAGCTTTCTTT.

This clonotype appeared many times. The chain employs TRBV7-3 and TRBJ2-7; 7 bases align to TRBD1. V lost 2 bases, J lost 6 bases, and 4 bases stayed unmatched. The CDR3 is made up of 13 amino acids. In germline, CDR1 is SGHTA, CDR2 FQGTGA. CDR3 protein: CASSLSTGFEQYF. CDR3 bases: TGTGCCAGCAGCTTATCGACAGGGTTCGAGCAGTACTTC.